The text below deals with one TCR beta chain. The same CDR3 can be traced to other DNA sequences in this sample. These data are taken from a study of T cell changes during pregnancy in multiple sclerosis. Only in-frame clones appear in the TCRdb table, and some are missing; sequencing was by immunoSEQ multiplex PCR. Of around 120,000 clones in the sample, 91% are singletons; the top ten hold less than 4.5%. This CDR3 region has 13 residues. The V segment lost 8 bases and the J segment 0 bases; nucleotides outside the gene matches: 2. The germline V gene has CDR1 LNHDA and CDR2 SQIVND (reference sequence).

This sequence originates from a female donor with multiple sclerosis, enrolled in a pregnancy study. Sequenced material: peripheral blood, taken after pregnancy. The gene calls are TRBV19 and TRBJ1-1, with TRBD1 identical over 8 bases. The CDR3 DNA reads TGTGCCAGTCGACAGGGGATGAACACTGAAGCTTTCTTT. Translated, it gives CASRQGMNTEAFF.